Following are 8 T cell receptor beta chains from one sample sequenced in a study of PD-1 blockade in classical Hodgkin lymphoma. Sequenced by immunoSEQ multiplex PCR; TCRdb stores in-frame clones only, minus some. The sample shows about 2,500 clones, about 86% of them seen only once. Every patient was affected by relapse after autologous stem cell transplantation, while exposure to brentuximab vedotin was not uniform. CD4+ T cells were purified from thawed PBMCs by negative selection. This specimen consisted of CD4+ T cells from blood, obtained at baseline. Every receptor here comes from a human donor with classical Hodgkin lymphoma.

V usage is TRBV7-2 and J usage is TRBJ2-3; D remains ambiguous. V was trimmed by 5 bases and J by 6 bases, leaving 9 bases between them. Germline V gene lookup returns CDR1 SGHTA and CDR2 FQGNSA. The CDR3 covers 12 residues. The CDR3 sequence is CASSPSPDTQYF. The CDR3 DNA sequence: TGTGCCAGCAGCCCTTCCCCGGATACGCAGTATTTT.

J is TRBJ1-6 and V is TRBV11-3; weak D call: TRBD1 (5 bases). V was trimmed by 10 bases and J by 4 bases, leaving 14 bases between them. This CDR3 spans 14 amino acids. In germline, CDR1 is SGHNT, CDR2 YENEEA. For the CDR3, the DNA is TGTGCCACCTCTAGGGCAGGGTATAATTCACCCCTCCACTTT. Its translation is CATSRAGYNSPLHF.

This rearrangement joins TRBV13 to TRBJ1-1; 8 bases line up with TRBD1. The CDR3 length is 15 residues. V was pared by 5 bases and J by 5 bases, with 10 bases of the junction left unmatched. In germline, CDR1 is PRHDT, CDR2 FYEKMQ (reference sequence). The CDR3 DNA reads TGTGCCAGCAGCCCACCCTGGACAGGGAGGACTGAAGCTTTCTTT. This sequence encodes CASSPPWTGRTEAFF. The full variable domain, completed using reference TRBV13 and TRBJ1-1, is AAGVIQSPRHLIKEKRETATLKCYPIPRHDTVYWYQQGPGQDPQFLISFYEKMQSDKGSIPDRFSAQQFSDYHSELNMSSLELGDSALYFCASSPPWTGRTEAFFGQGTRLTVV.

This clone is a singleton in its sample. The chain joins TRBV11-1 to TRBJ2-7; 7 bases line up with TRBD2. This CDR3 region has 15 residues. Germline V lookup: CDR1 SGHAT, CDR2 FQDESV (reference sequence). The trim removed 4 bases at V and 0 bases at J, leaving 6 bases unmatched. This CDR3 is CASSWGGLYSYEQYF. The CDR3 nucleotides are TGTGCCAGCAGCTGGGGGGGTCTCTACTCCTACGAGCAGTACTTC.

This clone was picked up one time. This chain links TRBV15 with TRBJ1-1; D uncertain. The CDR3 is 13 residues long. Trimming stripped 5 bases from V and 5 bases from J, with 12 bases between. Germline V gene sequence: CDR1 LNHNV, CDR2 YYDKDF (reference sequence). The CDR3 DNA follows: TGTGCCACCAGCCTCATGACGGGGACTGAAGCTTTCTTT. Its protein product is CATSLMTGTEAFF.

The rearrangement uses TRBV5-1 and TRBJ2-7; 9 bases fit TRBD1. From germline, CDR1 is SGHRS and CDR2 YFSETQ. V was clipped by 0 bases and J by 1 base; unmatched bases: 8. The length of the CDR3 is 17 residues. The DNA of the CDR3 is TGCGCCAGCAGCTTGGCCAAACCGGGACAGGGATCCTACGAGCAGTACTTC. Translating it yields CASSLAKPGQGSYEQYF. The full variable domain, rest sourced from reference TRBV5-1 and TRBJ2-7, is KAGVTQTPRYLIKTRGQQVTLSCSPISGHRSVSWYQQTPGQGLQFLFEYFSETQRNKGNFPGRFSGRQFSNSRSEMNVSTLELGDSALYLCASSLAKPGQGSYEQYFGPGTRLTVT.

The chain has TRBV11-2 and TRBJ1-3; D is perhaps TRBD1 (6 bases). V was cut by 5 bases and J by 0 bases, with 11 bases left in between. Germline-derived CDR1 and CDR2 are SGHAT and FQNNGV. The CDR3 is 15 amino acids. The CDR3 loop reads CASSPEGGSGNTIYF. The CDR3 DNA follows: TGTGCCAGCAGCCCTGAGGGGGGCTCTGGAAACACCATATATTTT.

This chain links TRBV5-1 with TRBJ2-3; D is perhaps TRBD1 (5 bases). Germline V lookup: CDR1 SGHRS, CDR2 YFSETQ. The CDR3 has 16 residues. V shed 4 bases and J shed 6 bases, with 21 bases lying between them. The DNA for the CDR3 is TGCGCCAGCAGCCATACAGGAGAGGAGCTGGCGGATACGCAGTATTTT. Translation: CASSHTGEELADTQYF.